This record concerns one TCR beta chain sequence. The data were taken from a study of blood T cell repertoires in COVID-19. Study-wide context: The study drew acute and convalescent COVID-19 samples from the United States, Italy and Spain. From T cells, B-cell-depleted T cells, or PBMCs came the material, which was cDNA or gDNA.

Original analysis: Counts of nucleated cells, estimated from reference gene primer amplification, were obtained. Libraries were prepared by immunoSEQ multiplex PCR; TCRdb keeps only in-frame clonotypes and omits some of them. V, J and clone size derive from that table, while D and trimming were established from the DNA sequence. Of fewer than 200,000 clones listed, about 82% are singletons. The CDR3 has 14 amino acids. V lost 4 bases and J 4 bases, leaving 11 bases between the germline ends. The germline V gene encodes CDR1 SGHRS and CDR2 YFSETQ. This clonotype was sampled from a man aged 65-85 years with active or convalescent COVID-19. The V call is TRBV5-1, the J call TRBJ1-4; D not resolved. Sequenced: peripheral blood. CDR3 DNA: TGCGCCAGCAGCCAACCTGAGGGTAATGAAAAACTGTTTTTT. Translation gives CASSQPEGNEKLFF. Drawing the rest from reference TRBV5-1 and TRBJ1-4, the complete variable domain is KAGVTQTPRYLIKTRGQQVTLSCSPISGHRSVSWYQQTPGQGLQFLFEYFSETQRNKGNFPGRFSGRQFSNSRSEMNVSTLELGDSALYLCASSQPEGNEKLFFGSGTQLSVL.